This TCR beta chain was profiled in a study of human T cells and chemical hapten exposure. The V and J ends lost 1 base and 2 bases respectively, with 8 bases between them. CDR1 is SGHDN and CDR2 is FVKESK in the germline V gene. This CDR3 contains 14 residues. Time point: patch test 1, 2 weeks after DPC sensitization. The treatment is: therapeutic diphenylcyclopropenone sensitization with weekly scalp DPC. Each CDR3 protein gets one entry after TCRdb re-called the RACE reads with MiXCR. Altogether 75,000 to 100,000 distinct CDR3 sequences are present, roughly 12% being singletons, with the ten largest covering approximately 2.1%.

This sample comprised whole blood, obtained in connection with sensitization to the hapten diphenylcyclopropenone (DPC). This receptor was obtained from a woman aged 40 to 55 with alopecia areata. Some clones in this sample may be carry-over from other donors' samples. The gene calls are TRBV14 and TRBJ2-5, with D tentatively TRBD2 (6 bases). In DNA form, the CDR3 reads TGTGCCAGCAGCCAAGGCGGGGTACAAGAGACCCAGTACTTC. Translation: CASSQGGVQETQYF.